Included here is one T cell receptor (beta chain) sequence, with context. Antigen specificity is unknown. CDR1 is SGHAT and CDR2 is FQNNGV in the germline V gene. Trimming removed 1 base at V and 3 bases at J, with 11 bases between. This CDR3 has 15 residues. The PCR employed 60 Vbeta primers together with 13 Jbeta primers. Data came from immunoSEQ multiplex PCR; TCRdb stores just in-frame clones and leaves some out. The sample lists about 110,000 clones, more than 75% occurring once. The record originates from a study of cytomegalovirus exposure and HLA in healthy donors. Looking at the study overall: An earlier analysis identified 100 million to 130 million unique TCR beta sequences in 150 million to 200 million T cells. Findings of the study overall: Some public TCRs appeared in many individuals, while most sequences were rare. Association of approximately 16,000 TCR beta sequences with HLA alleles was found at 0.05 false discovery rate in a later analysis.

Participants comprised healthy donors of bone marrow. Source material: PBMCs. This chain joins TRBV11-2 and TRBJ2-3; TRBD1 is a possible D gene (5 bases). This clonotype originated in a man in his forties in good health and CMV-seronegative. This CDR3 is CASSLAGRGTDTQYF. The CDR3 nucleotides read TGTGCCAGCAGCTTAGCTGGAAGGGGAACAGATACGCAGTATTTT.